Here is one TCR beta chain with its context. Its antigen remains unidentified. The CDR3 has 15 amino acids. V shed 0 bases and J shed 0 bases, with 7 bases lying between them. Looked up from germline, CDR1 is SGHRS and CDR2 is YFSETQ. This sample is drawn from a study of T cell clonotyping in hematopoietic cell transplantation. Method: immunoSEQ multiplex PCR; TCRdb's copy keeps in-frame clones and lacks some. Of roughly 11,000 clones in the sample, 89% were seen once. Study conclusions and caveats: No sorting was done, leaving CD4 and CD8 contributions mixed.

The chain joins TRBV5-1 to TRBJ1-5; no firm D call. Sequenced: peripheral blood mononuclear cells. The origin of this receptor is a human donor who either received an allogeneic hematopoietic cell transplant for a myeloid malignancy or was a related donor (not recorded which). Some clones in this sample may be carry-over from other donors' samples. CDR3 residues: CASSLDNPSNQPQHF. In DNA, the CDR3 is TGCGCCAGCAGCTTGGACAATCCTAGCAATCAGCCCCAGCATTTT.